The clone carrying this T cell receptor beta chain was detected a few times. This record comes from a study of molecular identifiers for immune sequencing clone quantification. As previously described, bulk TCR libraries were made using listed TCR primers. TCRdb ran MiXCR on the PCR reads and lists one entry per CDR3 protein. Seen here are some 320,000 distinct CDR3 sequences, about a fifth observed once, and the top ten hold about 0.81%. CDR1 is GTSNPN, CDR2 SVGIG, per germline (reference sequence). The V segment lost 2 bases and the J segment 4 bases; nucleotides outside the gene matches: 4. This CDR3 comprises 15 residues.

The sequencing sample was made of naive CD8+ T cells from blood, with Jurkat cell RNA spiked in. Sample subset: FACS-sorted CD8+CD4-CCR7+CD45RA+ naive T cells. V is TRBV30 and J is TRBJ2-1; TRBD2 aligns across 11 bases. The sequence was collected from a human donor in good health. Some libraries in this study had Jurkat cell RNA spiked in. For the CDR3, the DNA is TGTGCCTGGAGTTATCTAGCGGGAGGTTACAATGAGCAGTTCTTC. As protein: CAWSYLAGGYNEQFF. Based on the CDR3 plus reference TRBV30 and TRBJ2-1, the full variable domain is SQTIHQWPATLVQPVGSPLSLECTVEGTSNPNLYWYRQAAGRGLQLLFYSVGIGQISSEVPQNLSASRPQDRQFILSSKKLLLSDSGFYLCAWSYLAGGYNEQFFGPGTRLTVL.